These T cell receptor beta chains were read from a single sample in a study of Ad26.COV2.S vaccination and SARS-CoV-2 variants. The repertoire was sequenced with immunoSEQ multiplex PCR; TCRdb's copy has only in-frame clones and lacks some. This sample has hundreds of thousands of clones, with roughly 90% found just once. This specimen was peripheral blood, taken in a trial of Ad26.COV2.S vaccine versus placebo. These receptors all stem from a person aged 18-60 years who received the Ad26.COV2.S COVID-19 vaccine or a placebo. The CDR3 runs from the conserved cysteine through the conserved F or W. D genes are given only for firm matches. Only some rows state a clone size, as once, few, many or a class for expanded clones.

DNA: TGTGCCAGCAGCCCAACCCTGGGACAGGGGGAAAATGAGCAGTTCTTC
CDR3: CASSPTLGQGENEQFF
size: once
V: TRBV7-9
J: TRBJ2-1
D: TRBD1

DNA: TGTGCCAGCAGCTCCATACGCGGGTTGGCCAAAAACATTCAGTACTTC
CDR3: CASSSIRGLAKNIQYF
size: NA
V: TRBV5-5
J: TRBJ2-4
D: NA

DNA: TGTGCCAGCATTGCCAGGCGTATCGGTGAGCAGTTCTTC
CDR3: CASIARRIGEQFF
size: NA
V: TRBV6-5
J: TRBJ2-1
D: NA

DNA: TGTGCCAGTAGTATCCGGACAGGTGTTTACGAGCAGTACTTC
CDR3: CASSIRTGVYEQYF
size: NA
V: TRBV19
J: TRBJ2-7
D: TRBD1

DNA: TGTGCCAGTAGTAACAGGGGAAGCAATCAGCCCCAGCATTTT
CDR3: CASSNRGSNQPQHF
size: NA
V: TRBV19
J: TRBJ1-5
D: TRBD1

DNA: TGTGCCAGCAGCTTATGGGAAGATTCTGGGGCCAACGTCCTGACTTTC
CDR3: CASSLWEDSGANVLTF
size: NA
V: TRBV13
J: TRBJ2-6
D: NA

DNA: TGCGCCAGCAGCTTGGAGGGACATCTGAACACCGGGGAGCTGTTTTTT
CDR3: CASSLEGHLNTGELFF
size: once
V: TRBV5-1
J: TRBJ2-2
D: NA

DNA: TGTGCCAGCAACAGGGTAGCGGGGATCGATGAGCAGTTCTTC
CDR3: CASNRVAGIDEQFF
size: NA
V: TRBV6-5
J: TRBJ2-1
D: TRBD2

DNA: TGTGCCAGCAGTCTTAACTACGAGCAGTACTTC
CDR3: CASSLNYEQYF
size: NA
V: TRBV28
J: TRBJ2-7
D: NA

DNA: TGCGCCAGCAGAGCGGGAGGGCGCCTGGGAGAGACCCAGTACTTC
CDR3: CASRAGGRLGETQYF
size: NA
V: TRBV5-1
J: TRBJ2-5
D: TRBD2

DNA: TGTGCCAGCAGTGAAGTGGGGGTGGGTTTACCCCTCCACTTT
CDR3: CASSEVGVGLPLHF
size: NA
V: TRBV6-1
J: TRBJ1-6
D: NA

DNA: TGTGCCAGCACCATAGGGACGGCGAACACTGAAGCTTTCTTT
CDR3: CASTIGTANTEAFF
size: NA
V: TRBV7-9
J: TRBJ1-1
D: NA

DNA: TGTGCCAGCAGTTATGCCATACAGGGGGCCTCCGGGGAGCTGTTTTTT
CDR3: CASSYAIQGASGELFF
size: once
V: TRBV6-2/TRBV6-3
J: TRBJ2-2
D: TRBD1

DNA: TGTGCCACCAGTGTCCCCTTTTATCCCTATGGCTACACCTTC
CDR3: CATSVPFYPYGYTF
size: NA
V: TRBV24-1
J: TRBJ1-2
D: NA

DNA: TGTGCCAGCAATTTCCGACAGGGGGCCGAAGCTTTCTTT
CDR3: CASNFRQGAEAFF
size: NA
V: TRBV27
J: TRBJ1-1
D: TRBD1

DNA: TGTGCCAGCAGCTTAGGCGGGGCGGGGAATGAAAAACTGTTTTTT
CDR3: CASSLGGAGNEKLFF
size: few
V: TRBV7-9
J: TRBJ1-4
D: NA

DNA: TGTGCCAGCAGCGTAGCTGGACACACTGAAGCTTTCTTT
CDR3: CASSVAGHTEAFF
size: NA
V: TRBV9
J: TRBJ1-1
D: NA

DNA: TGCGCCAGCAGCCAGGGAGGGCAGGGGGCGCCTGGCTACACCTTC
CDR3: CASSQGGQGAPGYTF
size: NA
V: TRBV4-1
J: TRBJ1-2
D: TRBD1

DNA: TGTGCCAGCAGCTTATTACTAGGGGAAAAACTGTTTTTT
CDR3: CASSLLLGEKLFF
size: NA
V: TRBV7-2
J: TRBJ1-4
D: NA

DNA: TGTGCCACCAGCAGAGAGGGACAGGGTTACAATGAGCAGTTCTTC
CDR3: CATSREGQGYNEQFF
size: few
V: TRBV15
J: TRBJ2-1
D: TRBD1

DNA: TGTGCCAGCAGTTCCCCCGATCAGCCCCAGCATTTT
CDR3: CASSSPDQPQHF
size: NA
V: TRBV28
J: TRBJ1-5
D: NA

DNA: TGTGCCAGCAGTTTATCGCTATCCTACGAGCAGTACTTC
CDR3: CASSLSLSYEQYF
size: NA
V: TRBV27
J: TRBJ2-7
D: NA

DNA: TGTGCCAGCAGCCCGATGAGGACAAACAATGAGCAGTTCTTC
CDR3: CASSPMRTNNEQFF
size: once
V: TRBV7-8
J: TRBJ2-1
D: NA

DNA: TGCGCCAGCAGCCAAGGACAGGCCTACGAGCAGTACTTC
CDR3: CASSQGQAYEQYF
size: NA
V: TRBV4-3
J: TRBJ2-7
D: NA

DNA: TGTGCCAGCAGTACTGTAGCGGACCAAGAGACCCAGTACTTC
CDR3: CASSTVADQETQYF
size: NA
V: TRBV28
J: TRBJ2-5
D: NA

DNA: TGTGCCACCAGCAGAGTTTTGACAGGGGAACCAGAGACCCAGTACTTC
CDR3: CATSRVLTGEPETQYF
size: NA
V: TRBV15
J: TRBJ2-5
D: TRBD1

DNA: TGTGCCAGCAGCTTATCGGGGAGACCCGCAACTAATGAAAAACTGTTTTTT
CDR3: CASSLSGRPATNEKLFF
size: NA
V: TRBV7-8
J: TRBJ1-4
D: NA

DNA: TGTGCCTGGAGTGTTTCCGCTAGCGGCCGCACAGATACGCAGTATTTT
CDR3: CAWSVSASGRTDTQYF
size: NA
V: TRBV30
J: TRBJ2-3
D: TRBD2

DNA: TGCAGCGTTGAAGGTCGTACTAGCGGGGGGGCCCACGAGCAGTACTTC
CDR3: CSVEGRTSGGAHEQYF
size: NA
V: TRBV29-1
J: TRBJ2-7
D: TRBD2

DNA: TGCGCCAGCAGCTTAGCCCCTACTAGCGGGAGTAGGAGTGAGCAGTTCTTC
CDR3: CASSLAPTSGSRSEQFF
size: NA
V: TRBV5-1
J: TRBJ2-1
D: TRBD2

DNA: TGTGCCAGTAGTATTGAGCGAGGAGCTAATGAAAAACTGTTTTTT
CDR3: CASSIERGANEKLFF
size: NA
V: TRBV19
J: TRBJ1-4
D: NA

DNA: TGTGCCAGCAGCCCACGACAGGGGATGAACACTGAAGCTTTCTTT
CDR3: CASSPRQGMNTEAFF
size: NA
V: TRBV5-6
J: TRBJ1-1
D: TRBD1

DNA: TGTGCCAGCAGTGTACAGGGCTACGAGCAGTACTTC
CDR3: CASSVQGYEQYF
size: NA
V: TRBV27
J: TRBJ2-7
D: NA

DNA: TGTGCCAGTACCCCGGGCCCAGGGAAAAACTATGGCTACACCTTC
CDR3: CASTPGPGKNYGYTF
size: NA
V: TRBV19
J: TRBJ1-2
D: NA

DNA: TGTGCCAGCAGCTTAGAGGTTTTTAGGGACGGAGACTATGGCTACACCTTC
CDR3: CASSLEVFRDGDYGYTF
size: NA
V: TRBV7-9
J: TRBJ1-2
D: NA

DNA: TGCGCCAGCAGCCCCCCAGTGAGCTCTGGGGCCAACGTCCTGACTTTC
CDR3: CASSPPVSSGANVLTF
size: NA
V: TRBV5-1
J: TRBJ2-6
D: NA

DNA: TGTGCCTGGAGTCTCCCCGGGACAGGGAGACAATTGGACACTGAAGCTTTCTTT
CDR3: CAWSLPGTGRQLDTEAFF
size: NA
V: TRBV30
J: TRBJ1-1
D: TRBD1

DNA: TGCGCCAGCAGCTTGGAACTAAACACTGAAGCTTTCTTT
CDR3: CASSLELNTEAFF
size: once
V: TRBV5-1
J: TRBJ1-1
D: NA

DNA: TGCGCCAGCAGTGATTGGAGGGCGGATCAGCCCCAGCATTTT
CDR3: CASSDWRADQPQHF
size: NA
V: TRBV10-2
J: TRBJ1-5
D: NA

DNA: TGTGCCAGCAGTGAAGGGGTAGGGCCCGGAAAACTGTTTTTT
CDR3: CASSEGVGPGKLFF
size: NA
V: TRBV2
J: TRBJ1-4
D: NA

DNA: TGCGCCAGCAGCTTGATGGAGACCCAGTACTTC
CDR3: CASSLMETQYF
size: NA
V: TRBV5-1
J: TRBJ2-5
D: NA

DNA: TGTGCCAGCAGCTCGGACAGGCCCTATAGCAATCAGCCCCAGCATTTT
CDR3: CASSSDRPYSNQPQHF
size: NA
V: TRBV5-8
J: TRBJ1-5
D: TRBD1

DNA: TGTGCCAGCTCACCACGGGCCAAAGCGAACACCGGGGAGCTGTTTTTT
CDR3: CASSPRAKANTGELFF
size: NA
V: TRBV18
J: TRBJ2-2
D: NA

DNA: TGCGCCAGCAGTGAGTCAAGGCTAGCGGGCTCCTACGAGCAGTACTTC
CDR3: CASSESRLAGSYEQYF
size: NA
V: TRBV10-1
J: TRBJ2-7
D: TRBD2

DNA: TGTGCCAGCAGTCAACAGACAGGGATCTATGGCTACACCTTC
CDR3: CASSQQTGIYGYTF
size: NA
V: TRBV14
J: TRBJ1-2
D: TRBD1

DNA: TGTGCCAGCAGCCAAGATTTGTTGGGGGGCCAGCCCCAGCATTTT
CDR3: CASSQDLLGGQPQHF
size: NA
V: TRBV3-1/TRBV3-2
J: TRBJ1-5
D: NA

DNA: TGTGCCTGGAGTCCGACAGGGGCGAACACCGGGGAGCTGTTTTTT
CDR3: CAWSPTGANTGELFF
size: NA
V: TRBV30
J: TRBJ2-2
D: TRBD1

DNA: TGTGCCAGCAGCTTAGGACCTCGCACCATAGATACGCAGTATTTT
CDR3: CASSLGPRTIDTQYF
size: NA
V: TRBV7-2
J: TRBJ2-3
D: NA

DNA: TGTGCCAGCAGCTTAACGGGGGCAGGTGGGCAAGAGACCCAGTACTTC
CDR3: CASSLTGAGGQETQYF
size: NA
V: TRBV7-3
J: TRBJ2-5
D: NA

DNA: TGTGCCAGCAGTGAAAATGGGGGATGGAACACTGAAGCTTTCTTT
CDR3: CASSENGGWNTEAFF
size: NA
V: TRBV2
J: TRBJ1-1
D: NA

DNA: TGTGCCAGCAGTACCGGACGGAGGAACACTGAAGCTTTCTTT
CDR3: CASSTGRRNTEAFF
size: NA
V: TRBV28
J: TRBJ1-1
D: NA

DNA: TGTGCCTGGAGCCGCCGGGGTCAAAGCGATGGCTACACCTTC
CDR3: CAWSRRGQSDGYTF
size: NA
V: TRBV30
J: TRBJ1-2
D: NA

DNA: TGTGCCAGCAGTTTAGGGACAGGCTATGGCTACACCTTC
CDR3: CASSLGTGYGYTF
size: NA
V: TRBV27
J: TRBJ1-2
D: TRBD1

DNA: TGCGCCAGCAAAAAATCCCCGACTAGCGGGAGTGGTAACGGGGAGCTGTTTTTT
CDR3: CASKKSPTSGSGNGELFF
size: NA
V: TRBV4-1
J: TRBJ2-2
D: TRBD2

DNA: TGCAGCGTCGAGGACAGGGGGGGGAGTGGAGCTTTCTTT
CDR3: CSVEDRGGSGAFF
size: NA
V: TRBV29-1
J: TRBJ1-1
D: TRBD1

DNA: TGTGCCAGCAGCTCCCCCTCCGGGAATAGGAACACCGGGGAGCTGTTTTTT
CDR3: CASSSPSGNRNTGELFF
size: NA
V: TRBV7-9
J: TRBJ2-2
D: NA

DNA: TGCGCCAGCAGCTCTTCCTTACAGGGTGATGAGCAGTTCTTC
CDR3: CASSSSLQGDEQFF
size: NA
V: TRBV5-1
J: TRBJ2-1
D: NA

DNA: TGCAGCGTTTCGAGCGGGGATCGAGATACGCAGTATTTT
CDR3: CSVSSGDRDTQYF
size: NA
V: TRBV29-1
J: TRBJ2-3
D: TRBD2

DNA: TGTGCCAGCAGCCCTCGTCCCAACTATGGCTACACCTTC
CDR3: CASSPRPNYGYTF
size: few
V: TRBV3-1/TRBV3-2
J: TRBJ1-2
D: NA

DNA: TGTGCCAGCTCTATAGCGGGGGGCTCCTACAATGAGCAGTTCTTC
CDR3: CASSIAGGSYNEQFF
size: once
V: TRBV7-3
J: TRBJ2-1
D: TRBD2